Presented here are 13 T cell receptor beta chains from one specimen sequenced in a study of Ad26.COV2.S vaccination and SARS-CoV-2 variants. The treatment is: over 15 received Ad26.COV2.S at low or high dose, single or two shots; 5 received placebo; per-sample allocation not given. It was on day 63 after the first vaccine or placebo injection that samples were taken. The assay was immunoSEQ multiplex PCR, and TCRdb's table has in-frame clones only and misses some. Of more than 350,000 clones listed, roughly 90% are singletons. Sequencing was performed on peripheral blood, taken in a trial of Ad26.COV2.S vaccine versus placebo. These receptors were taken from a person aged 18-60 years who received the Ad26.COV2.S COVID-19 vaccine or a placebo.

The V call is TRBV7-9, the J call TRBJ1-2; the D is unclear. V lost 5 bases and J 3 bases, leaving 13 bases between the germline ends. The CDR3 is 14 amino acids. The germline gives CDR1 SEHNR, CDR2 FQNEAQ (reference sequence). CDR3 DNA sequence: TGTGCCAGCAGCCAATCCGACGGGGACTATGGCTACACCTTC. Translated, it gives CASSQSDGDYGYTF.

The chain links TRBV28 to TRBJ2-1, with D possibly matching TRBD2 (6 bases). The CDR3 totals 14 residues. Trimming removed 7 bases from V and 9 bases from J, with 19 bases in between. Germline CDR1 reads MDHEN; CDR2 reads SYDVKM. The CDR3 DNA reads TGTGCCAGCACCCCGGTGCGGGATACCTTTGAGCAGTTCTTC. Its protein is CASTPVRDTFEQFF.

The chain combines TRBV20-1 with TRBJ2-7, with D possibly matching TRBD1 (5 bases). The CDR3 sequence is 11 residues long. V was trimmed by 4 bases and J by 4 bases, leaving 8 bases between them. Germline CDR1 and CDR2: DFQATT and SNEGSKA (reference sequence). The CDR3 DNA reads as TGCAGTGCTATATCAGGGTACGAGCAGTACTTC. Its protein is CSAISGYEQYF.

In DNA, the CDR3 is TGTGCCAGCAGCTTAGAAAGGCAGGCCCAAGAGACCCAGTACTTC. Protein: CASSLERQAQETQYF. The rearrangement links TRBV7-2 to TRBJ2-5; D remains unclear. Per the germline V gene, CDR1 is SGHTA and CDR2 is FQGNSA. The germline V and J ends were trimmed by 1 base and 1 base, with 10 bases remaining between them. The CDR3 sequence is 15 residues long.

This clone was seen only once. The chain's CDR3 is CASRVMMDSPLHF. DNA of the CDR3: TGTGCCAGCAGGGTGATGATGGATTCACCCCTCCACTTT. This chain uses TRBV6-5 with TRBJ1-6; no clear D. CDR3 length: 13 residues. CDR1 MNHEY and CDR2 SVGAGI come from the germline V gene. Trimming took off 6 bases at V and 8 bases at J, with 11 bases between the two ends.

The V and J genes are TRBV4-1 and TRBJ2-7; D assignment may be TRBD1 or TRBD2 (6 bases each). With 3 bases removed from V and 5 bases from J, the gap between germline ends came to 14 bases. The V gene's germline CDR1 is MGHRA and CDR2 YSYEKL. This CDR3 spans 14 amino acids. CDR3 bases: TGCGCCAGCAGCCATAAGGGGGGAGAACACGAGCAGTACTTC. This translates into CASSHKGGEHEQYF.

The CDR3 sequence: CASAKGLQETQYF. Here the CDR3 DNA reads TGCGCCAGCGCCAAAGGCCTCCAAGAGACCCAGTACTTC. The J gene is TRBJ2-5, the V gene TRBV5-1, with D unresolved. Trimming shortened V by 7 bases and J by 1 base, and 11 bases separated the two germline ends. The CDR3 covers 13 residues. Germline CDR1 SGHRS, CDR2 YFSETQ.

The chain joins TRBV23-1 to TRBJ1-5, with 7 bases identical to TRBD1. TRBV23-1 is designated an ORF whose function remains uncertain. V lost 5 bases to trimming and J lost 0 bases; unmatched junction nucleotides: 16. The length of the CDR3 is 19 residues. The CDR3 sequence: CASSSSAGQIPDSNQPQHF. Written as DNA, the CDR3 is TGCGCCAGCAGTTCATCCGCGGGACAGATCCCCGATAGCAATCAGCCCCAGCATTTT.

The gene calls are TRBV5-8 and TRBJ1-5; D gene ambiguous. Trimming stripped 7 bases from V and 6 bases from J, with 8 bases between. The CDR3 has 11 residues. Germline values: CDR1 SGHTS, CDR2 YDEGEE. CDR3 sequence reads: CASGPPQPQHF. The DNA of the CDR3 is TGTGCCAGCGGCCCCCCTCAGCCCCAGCATTTT.

The J gene is TRBJ2-3, the V gene TRBV9, with 10 bases matching TRBD2. Germline loops: CDR1 SGDLS, CDR2 YYNGEE. The V and J ends lost 1 base and 4 bases, in that order; junction bases with no gene match: 6. The CDR3 totals 16 residues. This CDR3 reads CASSVRAGGLADTQYF. For the CDR3, the DNA is TGTGCCAGCAGCGTAAGAGCGGGAGGGCTGGCAGATACGCAGTATTTT.

This clone was found a few times. V gene TRBV9 combines with J gene TRBJ1-5; no clear D gene. Germline V gene sequence: CDR1 SGDLS, CDR2 YYNGEE. V was trimmed by 3 bases and J by 1 base, leaving 11 bases between them. CDR3 length: 15 amino acids. This chain's CDR3 is CASSAGVNSNQPQHF. In DNA form, the CDR3 reads TGTGCCAGCAGCGCCGGAGTGAACAGCAATCAGCCCCAGCATTTT.

Written as DNA, the CDR3 is TGTGCCAGCAGCTTTAGTCCACTCTCTGGGGCCAACGTCCTGACTTTC. It codes for CASSFSPLSGANVLTF. V gene TRBV7-2 combines with J gene TRBJ2-6, with D unresolved. V shed 3 bases and J shed 0 bases, with 9 bases lying between them. Germline V CDR1 and CDR2: SGHTA, FQGNSA. CDR3 length equals 16 residues.

The chain joins TRBV11-2 to TRBJ2-1; possibly TRBD1 for D (5 bases). Germline V lookup: CDR1 SGHAT, CDR2 FQNNGV. The CDR3 consists of 18 residues. V lost 1 base, J lost 1 base, and 17 bases lay in between. CDR3 protein: CASSLAPYRTTSYNEQFF. CDR3 in DNA: TGTGCCAGCAGCTTAGCTCCCTACAGGACGACTTCCTACAATGAGCAGTTCTTC.